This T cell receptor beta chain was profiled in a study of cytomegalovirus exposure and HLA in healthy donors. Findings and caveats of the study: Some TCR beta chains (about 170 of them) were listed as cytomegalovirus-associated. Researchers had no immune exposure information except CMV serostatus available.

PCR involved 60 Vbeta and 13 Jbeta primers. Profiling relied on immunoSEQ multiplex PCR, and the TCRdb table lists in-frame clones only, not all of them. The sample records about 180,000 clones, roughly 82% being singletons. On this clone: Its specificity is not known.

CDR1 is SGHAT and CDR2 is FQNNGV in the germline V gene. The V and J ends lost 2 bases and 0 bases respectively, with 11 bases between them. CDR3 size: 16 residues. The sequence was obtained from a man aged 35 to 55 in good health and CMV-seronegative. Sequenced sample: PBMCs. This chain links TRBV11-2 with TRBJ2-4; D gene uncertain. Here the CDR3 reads CASSLLPALAKNIQYF. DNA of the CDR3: TGTGCCAGCAGCTTATTGCCCGCACTAGCCAAAAACATTCAGTACTTC.